This T cell receptor (beta chain) was recorded in a study of blood T cell repertoires in COVID-19. The study recruited people aged roughly 18 to 95 years across some 23 US areas. Participants' own reports of clinical history determined their cohort assignment. The CDR3 is 15 amino acids. Trimming took 5 bases from V and 9 from J; bases not matched to a gene: 6. CDR1 LNHDA and CDR2 SQIVND come from the germline V gene (reference sequence). The authors' processing: Estimates of nucleated cell counts were drawn from the amplification of reference gene primers. Generated by immunoSEQ multiplex PCR, the TCRdb table keeps only in-frame clones and is missing some. V, J and clone size reflect that table, while D and trimming were determined from the DNA. This table holds 200,000 or so clones, roughly 80% found once.

The chain carries TRBV19 and TRBJ2-1; 14 nucleotides agree with TRBD2. The receptor comes from a middle-aged woman with acute COVID-19. Sequencing input: PBMCs or T cells enriched from blood (not recorded which). The chain's CDR3 is CASSQGTSGSSEQFF. For the CDR3, the DNA is TGTGCCAGTAGTCAAGGGACTAGCGGGAGTAGTGAGCAGTTCTTC.